This TCR beta chain was sequenced in a study of T cells in Graves' hyperthyroidism and ophthalmopathy. Whole-study results and caveats: The model made its ophthalmopathy prediction, and onset followed a median around 6.9 months later.

Germline V gene lookup returns CDR1 MNHEY and CDR2 SMNVEV (reference sequence). The CDR3 contains 18 residues. V trimming: 4 bases; J trimming: 3 bases; junction bases outside the gene matches: 14. Amplification of TCR beta CDR3 regions was performed using RNA transcripts as template. The TCR CDR3 was amplified in a first-round RT-PCR using the HTBI primer set. TCRdb re-analysed the multiplex PCR reads in MiXCR, keeping a single row per CDR3 protein. The data hold around 500,000 distinct CDR3 sequences, with roughly 23% observed a single time. A patient was excluded if there was uncontrolled infection, other autoimmune disease, pregnancy or lactation. This clonotype was detected ten times or more. Its matching antigen is unknown.

The sequenced material came from blood. The chain employs TRBV27 and TRBJ2-3, with 9 bases aligning to TRBD2. The sequence was collected from a woman in her 70s with Graves' ophthalmopathy. The CDR3 protein is CASSSTFPNSGRTDTQYF. In DNA, the CDR3 is TGTGCCAGCAGTTCTACTTTCCCCAATAGCGGGAGAACAGATACGCAGTATTTT.